The 16 T cell receptor beta chains listed next were all sequenced from one sample in a study of shared clonotypes between healthy human individuals. Clones were read by immunoSEQ multiplex PCR, and TCRdb kept only the in-frame ones, dropping some. The table includes over 700,000 clones, around 77% detected once. Sequencing used memory CD4+ T cells sorted from blood. Subset: CD45RA-negative fraction. The receptors stem from a woman aged 25 to 39 in good health.

This chain joins TRBV5-1 and TRBJ2-7; D remains ambiguous. There are 15 residues in the CDR3. CDR1 and CDR2 from the germline V gene are SGHRS and YFSETQ. The germline V and J ends were trimmed by 0 bases and 3 bases, with 13 bases remaining between them. The CDR3 DNA is TGCGCCAGCAGCTTGGCCGGGCATACGAACTACGAGCAGTACTTC. The encoded protein is CASSLAGHTNYEQYF.

In DNA form, the CDR3 reads TGTGCCAGTAGTATAGATCGGCTAGCGGGACGCCACAATGAGCAGTTCTTC. Translated: CASSIDRLAGRHNEQFF. The rearrangement links TRBV19 to TRBJ2-1; 9 bases are shared with TRBD2. Germline V CDR1 and CDR2: LNHDA, SQIVND (reference sequence). V shed 0 bases, J shed 5 bases, and the junction held 8 bases outside the gene matches. The CDR3 covers 17 residues.

The chain couples TRBV2 to TRBJ2-2; TRBD1 might be the D (5 bases). Trimming cost V 5 bases and J 5 bases, with 12 bases left between them. CDR1 and CDR2 (germline): SNHLY, FYNNEI. The CDR3 has 14 amino acids. CDR3 residues: CASSSGRDTGELFF. The CDR3 nucleotides are TGTGCCAGCAGTTCCGGCAGGGATACCGGGGAGCTGTTTTTT.

The chain uses TRBV6-6 and TRBJ2-3, with D perhaps given as TRBD1 or TRBD2 (5 bases each). V dropped 10 bases and J dropped 4 bases, with 21 bases sitting between them. In germline, CDR1 is MNHNY, CDR2 SVGAGI (reference sequence). The CDR3 is 15 residues long. CDR3 sequence reads: CATLTTGRGSDTQYF. CDR3 sequence (DNA): TGTGCCACCCTTACCACAGGCCGGGGCTCAGATACGCAGTATTTT.

This clone was detected many times. The chain links TRBV5-1 to TRBJ2-7, with 8 bases lining up with TRBD1. CDR1 and CDR2 (germline): SGHRS, YFSETQ. This CDR3 has 16 residues. J was trimmed by 5 bases and V by 1 base; bases with no gene match: 11. The CDR3 spells CASSLSRGQGAHEQYF. CDR3 sequence (DNA): TGCGCCAGCAGCTTGTCACGGGGGCAGGGGGCGCACGAGCAGTACTTC. Based on the CDR3 plus reference TRBV5-1 and TRBJ2-7, the full variable domain is KAGVTQTPRYLIKTRGQQVTLSCSPISGHRSVSWYQQTPGQGLQFLFEYFSETQRNKGNFPGRFSGRQFSNSRSEMNVSTLELGDSALYLCASSLSRGQGAHEQYFGPGTRLTVT.

In this sample, this clone turned up once. The chain uses TRBV11-2 and TRBJ2-7; D is unclear. Trimming left V 0 bases short and J 0 bases short, with 6 bases between. CDR3 length: 14 amino acids. Per germline, CDR1 SGHAT and CDR2 FQNNGV. CDR3 DNA sequence: TGTGCCAGCAGCTTAGAAGGGATCTCCTACGAGCAGTACTTC. It codes for CASSLEGISYEQYF.

Note on this clone: A much larger clone lies a single base off, so this may be a read error. V usage is TRBV19 and J usage is TRBJ2-3; unclear D gene. V lost 3 bases to trimming and J lost 5 bases, with 3 bases between them. Germline V gene sequence: CDR1 LNHDA, CDR2 SQIVND (reference sequence). This CDR3 comprises 11 residues. The CDR3 DNA follows: TGTGCCAGTAGTATCCTAGATACGCAGTATTTT. Translation gives CASSILDTQYF. Complete variable domain (other parts from reference TRBV19 and TRBJ2-3): DGGITQSPKYLFRKEGQNVTLSCEQNLNHDAMYWYRQDPGQGLRLIYYSQIVNDFQKGDIAEGYSVSREKKESFPLTVTSAQKNPTAFYLCASSILDTQYFGPGTRLTVL.

The chain uses TRBV27 and TRBJ2-1; 8 bases are a match to TRBD1. Germline CDR1 and CDR2: MNHEY and SMNVEV (reference sequence). CDR3 length: 15 residues. Trimming cost V 5 bases and J 0 bases; bases outside gene matches: 3. The CDR3, as DNA: TGTGCCAGCAGTAGACAGGGGACCTCCTACAATGAGCAGTTCTTC. Its translation is CASSRQGTSYNEQFF.

Remarks on this clone: Other DNA sequences in the sample encode the same CDR3. The chain recombines TRBV6-6 with TRBJ2-7; tentatively, D is TRBD2 (6 bases). Germline V gene lookup returns CDR1 MNHNY and CDR2 SVGAGI (reference sequence). The V end was cut by 6 bases, the J end by 0 bases, with 12 bases between. CDR3 length: 14 amino acids. CDR3: CASSRDFSSYEQYF. CDR3 bases: TGTGCCAGCAGCAGGGACTTTAGCTCCTACGAGCAGTACTTC.

The chain joins TRBV4-2 to TRBJ2-1; 10 nucleotides align to TRBD1. After removal of 4 bases from V and 5 bases from J, the junction contained 8 bases not matched to a gene. Germline assignment: CDR1 LGHNA and CDR2 YNFKEQ. The CDR3 is 16 residues long. Written as DNA, the CDR3 is TGTGCCAGCAGCCGACAAACCGGGACAGGGGACAATGAGCAGTTCTTC. This gives the protein CASSRQTGTGDNEQFF.

This clone was seen at least ten times. The chain recombines TRBV28 with TRBJ1-5; D is uncertain. The CDR3 is made up of 15 amino acids. Trimming left V 5 bases short and J 7 bases short, with 18 bases between. The germline CDR1 and CDR2 sequences are MDHEN and SYDVKM. In DNA form, the CDR3 reads TGTGCCAGCAGTCCTGGTGAACTGGGCGGCCAGCCCCAGCATTTT. This translates into CASSPGELGGQPQHF.

The gene calls are TRBV9 and TRBJ2-7, with 7 positions matching TRBD2. The germline V gene has CDR1 SGDLS and CDR2 YYNGEE. The CDR3 is made up of 14 amino acids. The trim removed 4 bases at V and 7 bases at J, leaving 11 bases unmatched. The CDR3 DNA is TGTGCCAGCAGCACCGGGACTACCCCAGGAGAGCAGTACTTC. This gives the protein CASSTGTTPGEQYF. The full variable domain, rest sourced from reference TRBV9 and TRBJ2-7, is DSGVTQTPKHLITATGQRVTLRCSPRSGDLSVYWYQQSLDQGLQFLIQYYNGEERAKGNILERFSAQQFPDLHSELNLSSLELGDSALYFCASSTGTTPGEQYFGPGTRLTVT.

This rearrangement joins TRBV5-6 to TRBJ1-1, with TRBD1 matching over 7 bases. In germline, CDR1 is SGHDT, CDR2 YYEEEE. V was clipped by 3 bases and J by 5 bases; unmatched bases: 13. The CDR3 is 16 residues long. DNA of the CDR3: TGTGCCAGCAGCTACCGCCCCCAGGGGGGAGGAACTGAAGCTTTCTTT. Translated, it gives CASSYRPQGGGTEAFF. The full variable domain, its missing parts supplied by reference TRBV5-6 and TRBJ1-1, is DAGVTQSPTHLIKTRGQQVTLRCSPKSGHDTVSWYQQALGQGPQFIFQYYEEEERQRGNFPDRFSGHQFPNYSSELNVNALLLGDSALYLCASSYRPQGGGTEAFFGQGTRLTVV.

A word on this clone: The sample has other DNA sequences that encode this CDR3 too. The rearrangement joins TRBV6-6 to TRBJ1-5; D might be TRBD1 (5 bases). Per the germline V gene, CDR1 is MNHNY and CDR2 is SVGAGI (reference sequence). This CDR3 region has 15 residues. Trimming cost V 2 bases and J 5 bases, with 13 bases left between them. This CDR3 is CASSYSRQGDQPQHF. The CDR3 bases are TGTGCCAGCAGTTACAGTAGGCAGGGTGATCAGCCCCAGCATTTT.

This chain uses TRBV14 with TRBJ1-4; D unresolved. Trimming took 0 bases from V and 0 from J, leaving 11 bases between them. The CDR3 has 17 amino acids. Germline-derived CDR1 and CDR2 are SGHDN and FVKESK. This CDR3 reads CASSQEVWQTTNEKLFF. CDR3 sequence (DNA): TGTGCCAGCAGCCAAGAAGTTTGGCAGACAACTAATGAAAAACTGTTTTTT.

The gene calls are TRBV6-6 and TRBJ1-1; D remains ambiguous. With 0 bases removed from V and 8 bases from J, the gap between germline ends came to 10 bases. Germline CDR1 is MNHNY and CDR2 is SVGAGI (reference sequence). This CDR3 region has 13 residues. The CDR3 DNA follows: TGTGCCAGCAGTTACTCGTTCCGGGCAGAAGCTTTCTTT. It codes for CASSYSFRAEAFF.